The T cell receptor (beta chain) described here comes from a study of long-term antiretroviral therapy in people with HIV. The ends were cut back, 8 bases at V and 5 bases at J, with 13 bases in the middle. CDR3 length equals 14 residues. The germline V gene encodes CDR1 MGHDK and CDR2 SYGVNS. They ran version v3.0 of the immunoSEQ assay at survey level. The table came from immunoSEQ multiplex PCR; TCRdb's copy has only in-frame clones and leaves some out. This repertoire shows some 18,000 clones, roughly 80% found once; its top ten account for 18%. The clonotype originates from a woman aged 18-29 years with HIV. The chain employs TRBV25-1 and TRBJ1-6; D is unresolved. Specimen: unsorted PBMCs, collected 0.6 years after starting antiretroviral therapy. The CDR3 DNA is TGTGCCAGCGCCCGGGCAGGAGATAATTCACCCCTCCACTTT. Its translation: CASARAGDNSPLHF.